The clone carrying this T cell receptor (beta chain) has just a few counts. Antigen specificity is unknown. The record originates from a study of T-cell memory formation after mild COVID-19. Study summary: The study found TCR clusters largely donor specific.

The CDR3 contains 13 residues. Trimming cost V 3 bases and J 3 bases, with 9 bases left between them. Germline lookup yields CDR1 MGHRA and CDR2 YSYEKL. Study findings and constraints: The study found contracting CD4+ clones mainly in CM and EM and contracting CD8+ clones in EMRA. Pre-infection memory held some responding clones, suggesting pre-existing cross-reactive T cells responded.

TCRdb reprocessed the 5' RACE reads via MiXCR and lists one record per CDR3 protein. Of approximately 350,000 distinct CDR3 sequences in the sample, approximately 14% were seen once. This receptor was identified in a man between 18 and 29 years old who had mild COVID-19 (a few samples of this study predate the infection). Cell type and time point are not known. The source material was PBMCs or a T cell subset sorted from them (not recorded which). V gene TRBV4-1 combines with J gene TRBJ2-7; D might be TRBD2 (6 bases). Here the CDR3 DNA reads TGCGCCAGCAGCCATCCGGGACTCTACGAGCAGTACTTC. Its translation: CASSHPGLYEQYF.